The 25 T cell receptor beta chains presented below share a single source sample, sequenced in a study of identical twins. TCRdb reprocessed the 5' RACE reads via MiXCR and lists one record per CDR3 protein. The profile shows 500,000 or so distinct CDR3 sequences, less than 25% of them singletons. The data were also submitted as part of a second study, on T cells expressing NK-cell markers.

The specimen sequenced was CD4+ T cells sorted from blood. These TCRs come from a woman in her late teens or twenties in good health.

V and J are TRBV29-1 and TRBJ1-1; weak D call: TRBD1 (5 bases). V dropped 6 bases and J dropped 1 base, with 12 bases sitting between them. The CDR3 loop spans 13 amino acids. Germline lookup yields CDR1 SQVTM and CDR2 ANQGSEA. For the CDR3, the DNA is TGCAGCGTAGGGGAAGACGGGAACACTGAAGCTTTCTTT. Translated, it gives CSVGEDGNTEAFF.

The genes are TRBV30 and TRBJ2-7; D call uncertain. V was clipped by 3 bases and J by 3 bases, with 12 bases between them. The CDR3 runs 13 residues. CDR1 GTSNPN and CDR2 SVGIG come from the germline V gene (reference sequence). The CDR3 sequence is CAWRRKAIYEQYF. For the CDR3, the DNA is TGTGCCTGGAGACGAAAGGCTATCTACGAGCAGTACTTC.

The genes are TRBV20-1 and TRBJ2-1, with TRBD2 identical over 14 bases. V dropped 6 bases and J dropped 9; count of bases not matched to a gene: 13. The CDR3 extends over 16 amino acids. From germline, CDR1 is DFQATT and CDR2 SNEGSKA (reference sequence). The CDR3 DNA reads as TGCAGTGCCGGGGGAAGGGGACTAGCGGGAGAAGGTGAGCAGTTCTTC. It encodes CSAGGRGLAGEGEQFF.

A few counts support this clonotype. V and J are TRBV7-2 and TRBJ2-5; D not certain. CDR3 length equals 13 residues. Deletions cut 3 bases from V and 7 bases from J, with 12 bases between. Germline V gene lookup returns CDR1 SGHTA and CDR2 FQGNSA. The DNA for the CDR3 is TGTGCCAGCAGCTTTAGAGCCGCGCGGACCCAGTACTTC. Translated: CASSFRAARTQYF.

This clonotype was detected only a few times. The chain combines TRBV12-3 or TRBV12-4 with TRBJ2-5, with 7 bases matching TRBD1. This CDR3 is built from 14 residues. Losses at the gene ends were 4 bases for V and 3 bases for J; bases not matched to a gene: 5. CDR3 nucleotides: TGTGCCAGCAGTTCGACAGGGTATGAAGAGACCCAGTACTTC. It yields the protein CASSSTGYEETQYF.

The chain is built from TRBV20-1 and TRBJ2-7; 9 bases are a match to TRBD2. With 6 bases clipped from V and 4 bases from J, the junction kept 7 bases outside the gene matches. CDR3 length: 13 amino acids. From germline, CDR1 is DFQATT and CDR2 SNEGSKA (reference sequence). The CDR3 coding sequence is TGCAGTGCACCCATTCTAGCGGGGTACGAGCAGTACTTC. This gives the protein CSAPILAGYEQYF.

This clonotype was seen a few times. The V and J genes are TRBV20-1 and TRBJ2-5; 11 nucleotides line up with TRBD2. Unmatched junction bases numbered 5, after V lost 3 bases and J lost 5 bases. This CDR3 region has 14 residues. The germline gives CDR1 DFQATT, CDR2 SNEGSKA (reference sequence). The CDR3 DNA follows: TGCAGTGCTAGTGAGGCTAGCGGGGGGGAGACCCAGTACTTC. Its protein product is CSASEASGGETQYF.

The V call is TRBV12-3 or TRBV12-4, the J call TRBJ2-7; D not certain. The length of the CDR3 is 13 residues. The V end was cut by 3 bases, the J end by 1 base, with 7 bases between. CDR3 sequence reads: CASSFTASYEQYF. CDR3 in DNA: TGTGCCAGCAGTTTTACAGCATCCTACGAGCAGTACTTC.

This clonotype was seen repeatedly, ten times or more. The chain employs TRBV29-1 and TRBJ2-5; TRBD2 matches at 8 bases. This CDR3 is 13 amino acids long. V lost 5 bases and J lost 5; bases outside the gene matches: 7. Germline V gene sequence: CDR1 SQVTM, CDR2 ANQGSEA. The CDR3 protein is CSVSGGLGETQYF. In nucleotides, the CDR3 is TGCAGCGTTTCGGGGGGGCTCGGGGAGACCCAGTACTTC.

This clonotype was seen a few times. The CDR3 sequence is CASSLAGTSGTNTQYF. The CDR3 region has the DNA TGCGCCAGCAGCTTGGCCGGGACTAGCGGGACGAATACGCAGTATTTT. The chain carries TRBV5-1 and TRBJ2-3; 13 nucleotides align to TRBD2. The CDR3 sequence is 16 residues long. CDR1 and CDR2 (germline): SGHRS, YFSETQ. Losses at the gene ends were 0 bases for V and 7 bases for J; bases not matched to a gene: 5.

Only a few counts were recorded for this clonotype. This chain joins TRBV20-1 and TRBJ1-2, with TRBD1 identical over 8 bases. V lost 1 base to trimming and J lost 5 bases; unmatched junction nucleotides: 6. This CDR3 region has 14 residues. Germline values: CDR1 DFQATT, CDR2 SNEGSKA (reference sequence). CDR3 amino acids: CSARALDRVYGYTF. As DNA, the CDR3 is TGCAGTGCTAGAGCCCTGGACAGGGTGTATGGCTACACCTTC.

V usage is TRBV20-1 and J usage is TRBJ2-3; D not resolved. The CDR3 loop spans 11 amino acids. CDR1 DFQATT and CDR2 SNEGSKA come from the germline V gene (reference sequence). Trimming left V 1 base short and J 7 bases short, with 6 bases between. CDR3 nucleotide sequence: TGCAGTGCTAGAGGACGCAATACGCAGTATTTT. The encoded protein is CSARGRNTQYF.

This clonotype has only a few counts. The CDR3 sequence: CSATPGLAKNEQFF. The DNA of the CDR3 is TGCAGTGCTACACCGGGACTAGCGAAGAATGAGCAGTTCTTC. The genes are TRBV20-1 and TRBJ2-1; 10 bases match TRBD2. The V gene end was trimmed by 4 bases and the J gene end by 7 bases; junction bases not matched to a gene: 7. From germline, CDR1 is DFQATT and CDR2 SNEGSKA (reference sequence). The length of the CDR3 is 14 residues.

The chain employs TRBV20-1 and TRBJ2-3; D may be TRBD1 (6 bases). The germline gives CDR1 DFQATT, CDR2 SNEGSKA (reference sequence). The length of the CDR3 is 11 residues. CDR3 sequence reads: CPGGRLHTQYF. DNA for the CDR3: TGCCCTGGGGGCAGACTTCATACGCAGTATTTT.

V and J are TRBV27 and TRBJ2-1; 8 bases map to TRBD2. This CDR3 has 16 amino acids. The ends lost 5 bases at V and 7 bases at J; junction bases unmatched: 13. Germline lookup yields CDR1 MNHEY and CDR2 SMNVEV (reference sequence). The DNA of the CDR3 is TGTGCCAGCAGTCGCAGAGGTGGGACTAGGTCGAATGAGCAGTTCTTC. Amino acid sequence: CASSRRGGTRSNEQFF.

The chain is built from TRBV2 and TRBJ2-3, with D tentatively TRBD1 (6 bases). The length of the CDR3 is 13 residues. Germline V CDR1 and CDR2: SNHLY, FYNNEI. The V end lost 8 bases, the J end lost 4 bases, and 13 bases lay between the germline ends. The CDR3 coding sequence is TGTGCCAGCCGGGTGGACAGCTCAGATACGCAGTATTTT. It encodes CASRVDSSDTQYF.

The chain links TRBV7-2 to TRBJ2-5; D might be TRBD1 (5 bases). CDR1 and CDR2 (germline): SGHTA, FQGNSA. The CDR3 is made up of 15 amino acids. Trimming cost V 2 bases and J 5 bases, with 15 bases left between them. In nucleotides, the CDR3 is TGTGCCAGCAGCTTACCCAAGGCAGGGTTGGAGACCCAGTACTTC. Protein product: CASSLPKAGLETQYF.

V usage is TRBV29-1 and J usage is TRBJ2-5; weak D call: TRBD2 (6 bases). V lost 1 base, J lost 3 bases, and 15 bases lay in between. The CDR3 has 15 amino acids. Germline V gene lookup returns CDR1 SQVTM and CDR2 ANQGSEA. In DNA form, the CDR3 reads TGCAGCGTTGAAGTTGGCCGGGGGTCCAAAGAGACCCAGTACTTC. Encoded protein: CSVEVGRGSKETQYF.

The chain has TRBV20-1 and TRBJ2-1, with D possibly being TRBD2 (6 bases). Germline values: CDR1 DFQATT, CDR2 SNEGSKA (reference sequence). The CDR3 totals 16 residues. Trimming removed 5 bases at V and 0 bases at J, with 17 bases between. The CDR3 reads CSARGLGRSSYNEQFF. Written as DNA, the CDR3 is TGCAGTGCTCGAGGCCTAGGGAGGAGCTCCTACAATGAGCAGTTCTTC.

This clonotype was recorded at least ten times. The J gene is TRBJ2-5, the V gene TRBV29-1; perhaps TRBD2 as D (6 bases). The germline gives CDR1 SQVTM, CDR2 ANQGSEA. V lost 2 bases and J 2 bases, leaving 12 bases between the germline ends. This CDR3 is 14 amino acids long. The CDR3 loop reads CSVERGNRQETQYF. The DNA for the CDR3 is TGCAGCGTTGAACGGGGGAACAGACAAGAGACCCAGTACTTC.

This chain uses TRBV5-1 with TRBJ1-2; no reliable D call. This CDR3 is 13 amino acids long. Trimming removed 5 bases from V and 4 bases from J, with 12 bases in between. Germline V gene lookup returns CDR1 SGHRS and CDR2 YFSETQ. The DNA of the CDR3 is TGCGCCAGCAGGCCTGACGGCTTCTATGGCTACACCTTC. Protein product: CASRPDGFYGYTF.

V usage is TRBV5-1 and J usage is TRBJ1-4, with D uncertain. CDR3 size: 13 residues. Germline CDR1 is SGHRS and CDR2 is YFSETQ. The V and J ends lost 4 bases and 8 bases respectively, with 12 bases between them. CDR3 in amino acids: CASSTSPGEKLFF. The CDR3 coding sequence is TGCGCCAGCAGCACGTCCCCCGGGGAAAAACTGTTTTTT. Complete variable domain (other parts from reference TRBV5-1 and TRBJ1-4): KAGVTQTPRYLIKTRGQQVTLSCSPISGHRSVSWYQQTPGQGLQFLFEYFSETQRNKGNFPGRFSGRQFSNSRSEMNVSTLELGDSALYLCASSTSPGEKLFFGSGTQLSVL.

The chain uses TRBV3-1 and TRBJ1-2; D is uncertain. This CDR3 is built from 12 residues. Germline lookup yields CDR1 LGHDT and CDR2 YNNKEL (reference sequence). Trimming shortened V by 6 bases and J by 4 bases, and 9 bases separated the two germline ends. The CDR3 sequence is CASSSSGYGYTF. In DNA, the CDR3 is TGTGCCAGCAGTAGTTCGGGCTATGGCTACACCTTC.

V and J are TRBV14 and TRBJ2-5; the D is unclear. Germline CDR1 SGHDN, CDR2 FVKESK. The CDR3 runs 15 residues. V was cut by 2 bases and J by 1 base, with 11 bases left in between. CDR3: CASSQIGRTQETQYF. The CDR3 DNA reads TGTGCCAGCAGCCAAATAGGACGGACCCAAGAGACCCAGTACTTC.

The chain combines TRBV4-3 with TRBJ2-7; TRBD2 agrees at 7 bases. Germline V lookup: CDR1 LGHNA, CDR2 YSLEER. The V and J ends lost 4 bases and 1 base, in that order; junction bases with no gene match: 7. The CDR3 runs to 15 residues. CDR3 sequence reads: CASSPLSGGSYEQYF. In nucleotides, the CDR3 is TGCGCCAGCAGCCCCCTGTCGGGGGGTTCCTACGAGCAGTACTTC.